This T cell receptor (beta chain) was sequenced for a study of blood T cell repertoires in COVID-19. Looking at the study overall: Material from acute and convalescent COVID-19 was sourced from the United States, Italy and Spain.

As to this clone: One end of the junction is discordant with germline, which a read error may explain.

Assay used: immunoSEQ multiplex PCR; TCRdb lists only in-frame clones, some missing. There are about 300,000 clones in the sample; almost 90% occur only once, and 3.5% to 4.5% lies in the top ten. Participants were aged about 18 to 90 years, lived in around 22 US areas, and enrolled virtually. CDR3 length: 16 residues. Germline values: CDR1 LNHDA, CDR2 SQIVND (reference sequence). The origin of this receptor is a woman aged 18-30 years with acute COVID-19. This chain uses TRBV19 with TRBJ2-5; 12 bases agree with TRBD2. The sample comprised PBMCs or T cells enriched from blood (not recorded which). The CDR3 sequence: CASSPLAGGGGEAQYF. CDR3 DNA sequence: TGTGCCAGTAGTCCCCTAGCGGGAGGGGGGGGAGAGGCCCAGTACTTC.